Listed below are T cell receptor beta chains from one sample, sequenced in a study of T cell changes during pregnancy in multiple sclerosis. Data came from immunoSEQ multiplex PCR; TCRdb stores just in-frame clones and leaves some out. The repertoire holds tens of thousands of clones, roughly 92% seen once, with 3% to 4% in the top ten. The source was peripheral blood, collected after pregnancy. The receptors come from a female donor in good health, enrolled as a control in a pregnancy study. Both conserved end residues are part of each CDR3. D genes are given only for firm matches. Clone size, where shown, is once, few, many, or a class for clones that have expanded.

j_gene: TRBJ2-5
abundance: once
d_gene: .
v_gene: TRBV28
CDR3aa: CASSFREHQTQYF
CDR3nt: TGTGCCAGCAGTTTTCGGGAGCATCAGACCCAGTACTTC

j_gene: TRBJ1-4
abundance: .
d_gene: .
v_gene: TRBV29-1
CDR3aa: CSVEFARSNEKLFF
CDR3nt: TGCAGCGTTGAATTTGCCAGATCTAATGAAAAACTGTTTTTT

j_gene: TRBJ2-1
abundance: .
d_gene: .
v_gene: TRBV4-1
CDR3aa: CASSQDQREGAYNEQFF
CDR3nt: TGCGCCAGCAGCCAAGATCAGAGGGAGGGGGCCTACAATGAGCAGTTCTTC

j_gene: TRBJ1-6
abundance: .
d_gene: .
v_gene: TRBV4-3
CDR3aa: CASSQDSLGESPLHF
CDR3nt: TGCGCCAGCAGCCAAGATTCTCTAGGGGAATCACCCCTCCACTTT

j_gene: TRBJ2-1
abundance: .
d_gene: TRBD2
v_gene: TRBV11-3
CDR3aa: CASSLGTSSNEQFF
CDR3nt: TGTGCCAGCAGCCTCGGGACTAGCAGCAATGAGCAGTTCTTC

j_gene: TRBJ2-7
abundance: .
d_gene: .
v_gene: TRBV28
CDR3aa: CATARGSSYEQYF
CDR3nt: TGTGCCACCGCCCGGGGGAGCTCCTACGAGCAGTACTTC

j_gene: TRBJ1-4
abundance: .
d_gene: TRBD1
v_gene: TRBV6-1
CDR3aa: CASIDRGVTNEKLFF
CDR3nt: TGTGCCAGCATTGACAGGGGGGTAACTAATGAAAAACTGTTTTTT

j_gene: TRBJ1-2
abundance: .
d_gene: .
v_gene: TRBV27
CDR3aa: CASSSGGGYGYTF
CDR3nt: TGTGCCAGCAGTTCGGGGGGGGGCTATGGCTACACCTTC

j_gene: TRBJ1-5
abundance: .
d_gene: .
v_gene: TRBV2
CDR3aa: CASSDEGPGSQHF
CDR3nt: TGTGCCAGCAGTGACGAGGGCCCCGGATCCCAGCATTTT

j_gene: TRBJ2-1
abundance: .
d_gene: TRBD2
v_gene: TRBV4-2
CDR3aa: CASSLGLAGGHYNEQFF
CDR3nt: TGTGCCAGCAGCCTCGGACTAGCGGGAGGGCATTACAATGAGCAGTTCTTC

j_gene: TRBJ2-7
abundance: .
d_gene: .
v_gene: TRBV21-1
CDR3aa: CASSKALRAQDQGISNEQYF
CDR3nt: TGTGCCAGCAGCAAAGCGCTCAGGGCTCAAGATCAGGGGATTTCGAACGAGCAGTACTTC

j_gene: TRBJ1-1
abundance: .
d_gene: .
v_gene: TRBV5-6
CDR3aa: CASSLDGAGNGGFF
CDR3nt: TGTGCCAGCAGCTTGGATGGGGCGGGGAACGGGGGTTTCTTT

j_gene: TRBJ2-3
abundance: .
d_gene: .
v_gene: TRBV5-6
CDR3aa: CASSLKGAADTQYF
CDR3nt: TGTGCCAGCAGCTTGAAGGGAGCCGCAGATACGCAGTATTTT

j_gene: TRBJ2-7
abundance: once
d_gene: TRBD2
v_gene: TRBV28
CDR3aa: CASVPRGGSYEQYF
CDR3nt: TGTGCCAGCGTCCCGCGGGGGGGCTCCTACGAGCAGTACTTC

j_gene: TRBJ1-4
abundance: .
d_gene: TRBD1
v_gene: TRBV4-1
CDR3aa: CASSQPDREYEKLFF
CDR3nt: TGCGCCAGCAGCCAACCGGACAGGGAATATGAAAAACTGTTTTTT

j_gene: TRBJ2-7
abundance: .
d_gene: TRBD2
v_gene: TRBV27
CDR3aa: CASSPGTNYEQYF
CDR3nt: TGTGCCAGCAGCCCCGGGACTAACTACGAGCAGTACTTC

j_gene: TRBJ1-3
abundance: .
d_gene: .
v_gene: TRBV5-1
CDR3aa: CASGSGSGNTIYF
CDR3nt: TGCGCCAGCGGTTCAGGCTCTGGAAACACCATATATTTT

j_gene: TRBJ2-5
abundance: .
d_gene: .
v_gene: TRBV27
CDR3aa: CASSLSGQETQYF
CDR3nt: TGTGCCAGCAGTTTATCGGGCCAGGAGACCCAGTACTTC

j_gene: TRBJ2-5
abundance: .
d_gene: .
v_gene: TRBV11-3
CDR3aa: CASSPGIQETQYF
CDR3nt: TGTGCCAGCAGCCCAGGGATCCAAGAGACCCAGTACTTC

j_gene: TRBJ1-1
abundance: .
d_gene: .
v_gene: TRBV18
CDR3aa: CASSPRQAEAFF
CDR3nt: TGTGCCAGCTCACCGCGACAAGCTGAAGCTTTCTTT

j_gene: TRBJ1-5
abundance: .
d_gene: .
v_gene: TRBV4-1
CDR3aa: CASSQDMEVGGPNQPQHF
CDR3nt: TGCGCCAGCAGCCAAGATATGGAAGTAGGGGGACCCAATCAGCCCCAGCATTTT

j_gene: TRBJ2-3
abundance: .
d_gene: .
v_gene: TRBV19
CDR3aa: CASSTGVDTQYF
CDR3nt: TGTGCCAGTAGTACCGGGGTAGATACGCAGTATTTT

j_gene: TRBJ1-2
abundance: .
d_gene: TRBD1
v_gene: TRBV15
CDR3aa: CATSGPGQGPRGYTF
CDR3nt: TGTGCCACCAGCGGCCCGGGACAGGGGCCGAGGGGCTACACCTTC

j_gene: TRBJ2-7
abundance: .
d_gene: TRBD2
v_gene: TRBV4-1
CDR3aa: CASSQESGLPSYEQYF
CDR3nt: TGCGCCAGCAGCCAAGAGTCGGGACTACCCTCCTACGAGCAGTACTTC

j_gene: TRBJ1-2
abundance: .
d_gene: .
v_gene: TRBV19
CDR3aa: CASSILRDYGYTF
CDR3nt: TGTGCCAGTAGTATTCTAAGAGACTATGGCTACACCTTC

j_gene: TRBJ1-1
abundance: .
d_gene: .
v_gene: TRBV18
CDR3aa: CASSPGQLNTEAFF
CDR3nt: TGTGCCAGCTCACCAGGACAGCTTAACACTGAAGCTTTCTTT

j_gene: TRBJ1-6
abundance: .
d_gene: .
v_gene: TRBV29-1
CDR3aa: CSVGGGGDNSPLHF
CDR3nt: TGCAGCGTTGGGGGAGGAGGGGATAATTCACCCCTCCACTTT

j_gene: TRBJ1-5
abundance: .
d_gene: .
v_gene: TRBV6-1
CDR3aa: CASSEVFEVPVNQPQHF
CDR3nt: TGTGCCAGCAGTGAAGTCTTCGAGGTGCCCGTCAATCAGCCCCAGCATTTT

j_gene: TRBJ2-2
abundance: .
d_gene: .
v_gene: TRBV25-1
CDR3aa: CASSEQQGPGELFF
CDR3nt: TGTGCCAGCAGTGAACAACAGGGTCCCGGGGAGCTGTTTTTT

j_gene: TRBJ2-2
abundance: once
d_gene: TRBD2
v_gene: TRBV9
CDR3aa: CASSRSSGTSPNTGELFF
CDR3nt: TGTGCCAGCAGCCGAAGCTCCGGGACTAGCCCGAACACCGGGGAGCTGTTTTTT

j_gene: TRBJ1-1
abundance: .
d_gene: TRBD1
v_gene: TRBV7-9
CDR3aa: CASSLAGQGARNTEAFF
CDR3nt: TGTGCCAGCAGCTTAGCGGGACAGGGGGCGAGGAACACTGAAGCTTTCTTT

j_gene: TRBJ2-1
abundance: .
d_gene: TRBD1
v_gene: TRBV27
CDR3aa: CASSTSLGQGAPHEQFF
CDR3nt: TGTGCCAGCAGCACTTCCCTTGGGCAGGGGGCGCCCCATGAGCAGTTCTTC

j_gene: TRBJ1-6
abundance: .
d_gene: .
v_gene: TRBV4-1
CDR3aa: CASRKPGGSYNSPLHF
CDR3nt: TGCGCCAGCAGAAAGCCCGGGGGCTCCTATAATTCACCCCTCCACTTT

j_gene: TRBJ1-5
abundance: .
d_gene: .
v_gene: TRBV18
CDR3aa: CASSPVRGRPQHF
CDR3nt: TGTGCCAGCTCACCGGTTCGGGGTAGGCCCCAGCATTTT

j_gene: TRBJ2-5
abundance: .
d_gene: .
v_gene: TRBV28
CDR3aa: CASSLQYQETQYF
CDR3nt: TGTGCCAGCAGTTTACAGTACCAAGAGACCCAGTACTTC

j_gene: TRBJ1-2
abundance: .
d_gene: TRBD1
v_gene: TRBV2
CDR3aa: CASSDNRGLGYTF
CDR3nt: TGTGCCAGCAGTGACAACAGGGGGCTTGGCTACACCTTC

j_gene: TRBJ2-7
abundance: .
d_gene: TRBD2
v_gene: TRBV27
CDR3aa: CASSLTGTSGASSYEQYF
CDR3nt: TGTGCCAGCAGTTTAACCGGGACTAGCGGCGCAAGCTCCTACGAGCAGTACTTC

j_gene: TRBJ1-2
abundance: .
d_gene: TRBD1
v_gene: TRBV6-1
CDR3aa: CASSLSQGVDGYTF
CDR3nt: TGTGCCAGCAGTTTATCTCAGGGGGTGGATGGCTACACCTTC

j_gene: TRBJ2-3
abundance: .
d_gene: TRBD1
v_gene: TRBV7-9
CDR3aa: CASSPSTGSSDTQYF
CDR3nt: TGTGCCAGCAGCCCATCGACAGGGAGTAGTGATACGCAGTATTTT

j_gene: TRBJ2-6
abundance: .
d_gene: .
v_gene: TRBV13
CDR3aa: CASSLMEELRLLGANVLTF
CDR3nt: TGTGCCAGCAGCTTAATGGAGGAGTTAAGGCTACTCGGGGCCAACGTCCTGACTTTC

j_gene: TRBJ2-5
abundance: .
d_gene: .
v_gene: TRBV19
CDR3aa: CASSEQGSETQYF
CDR3nt: TGTGCCAGTAGTGAGCAGGGTAGCGAGACCCAGTACTTC

j_gene: TRBJ2-3
abundance: .
d_gene: TRBD2
v_gene: TRBV9
CDR3aa: CASGVAGNGRDTQYF
CDR3nt: TGTGCCAGCGGAGTAGCGGGGAATGGAAGGGATACGCAGTATTTT

j_gene: TRBJ2-5
abundance: once
d_gene: TRBD1
v_gene: TRBV7-9
CDR3aa: CASSSRGRDRGLETQYF
CDR3nt: TGTGCCAGCAGCTCCCGGGGCAGGGACAGGGGGCTAGAGACCCAGTACTTC

j_gene: TRBJ2-1
abundance: .
d_gene: TRBD2
v_gene: TRBV4-2
CDR3aa: CASSQAAGAYNEQFF
CDR3nt: TGTGCCAGCAGCCAAGCAGCGGGGGCCTACAATGAGCAGTTCTTC

j_gene: TRBJ2-3
abundance: .
d_gene: .
v_gene: TRBV19
CDR3aa: CASRIASADTQYF
CDR3nt: TGTGCCAGTAGGATCGCCAGCGCAGATACGCAGTATTTT

j_gene: TRBJ2-7
abundance: .
d_gene: .
v_gene: TRBV5-4
CDR3aa: CASSLAGGTSLGYEQYF
CDR3nt: TGTGCCAGCAGCTTAGCAGGGGGGACCTCACTAGGTTACGAGCAGTACTTC

j_gene: TRBJ1-6
abundance: .
d_gene: .
v_gene: TRBV28
CDR3aa: CASFPGHQPGPLHF
CDR3nt: TGTGCCAGCTTTCCGGGACACCAACCAGGGCCCCTCCACTTT

j_gene: TRBJ1-5
abundance: .
d_gene: .
v_gene: TRBV6-5
CDR3aa: CASSPSGGNQPQHF
CDR3nt: TGTGCCAGCAGTCCCTCCGGGGGAAATCAGCCCCAGCATTTT

j_gene: TRBJ1-1
abundance: .
d_gene: .
v_gene: TRBV4-1
CDR3aa: CASSLDRLGTEAFF
CDR3nt: TGCGCCAGCAGCCTAGACAGGCTCGGCACTGAAGCTTTCTTT

j_gene: TRBJ1-2
abundance: .
d_gene: TRBD1
v_gene: TRBV11-2
CDR3aa: CASSDTGTGGRYGYTF
CDR3nt: TGTGCCAGCAGCGATACCGGGACAGGGGGTCGCTATGGCTACACCTTC

j_gene: TRBJ2-2
abundance: .
d_gene: TRBD2
v_gene: TRBV9
CDR3aa: CASSPGLAANTGELFF
CDR3nt: TGTGCCAGCAGCCCGGGACTAGCGGCGAACACCGGGGAGCTGTTTTTT

j_gene: TRBJ2-7
abundance: .
d_gene: .
v_gene: TRBV7-2
CDR3aa: CASSYTGTGVREQYF
CDR3nt: TGTGCCAGCAGTTATACCGGGACTGGGGTTCGGGAGCAGTACTTC

j_gene: TRBJ2-1
abundance: .
d_gene: TRBD2
v_gene: TRBV4-3
CDR3aa: CASSQETSGSYNEQFF
CDR3nt: TGCGCCAGCAGCCAAGAGACTAGCGGTTCCTACAATGAGCAGTTCTTC

j_gene: TRBJ2-1
abundance: .
d_gene: TRBD2
v_gene: TRBV7-8
CDR3aa: CASSYGLAGPYNEQFF
CDR3nt: TGTGCCAGCAGCTACGGACTAGCGGGGCCTTACAATGAGCAGTTCTTC

j_gene: TRBJ1-1
abundance: few
d_gene: .
v_gene: TRBV29-1
CDR3aa: CSVTGEAFF
CDR3nt: TGCAGCGTTACGGGGGAAGCTTTCTTT

j_gene: TRBJ2-3
abundance: few
d_gene: TRBD1
v_gene: TRBV7-3
CDR3aa: CASSLERGRTGADTQYF
CDR3nt: TGTGCCAGCAGCTTAGAGAGGGGCAGGACAGGGGCTGATACGCAGTATTTT

j_gene: TRBJ1-6
abundance: .
d_gene: TRBD1
v_gene: TRBV19
CDR3aa: CASSNLQGMGSPLHF
CDR3nt: TGTGCCAGTAGTAATCTACAGGGGATGGGTTCACCCCTCCACTTT